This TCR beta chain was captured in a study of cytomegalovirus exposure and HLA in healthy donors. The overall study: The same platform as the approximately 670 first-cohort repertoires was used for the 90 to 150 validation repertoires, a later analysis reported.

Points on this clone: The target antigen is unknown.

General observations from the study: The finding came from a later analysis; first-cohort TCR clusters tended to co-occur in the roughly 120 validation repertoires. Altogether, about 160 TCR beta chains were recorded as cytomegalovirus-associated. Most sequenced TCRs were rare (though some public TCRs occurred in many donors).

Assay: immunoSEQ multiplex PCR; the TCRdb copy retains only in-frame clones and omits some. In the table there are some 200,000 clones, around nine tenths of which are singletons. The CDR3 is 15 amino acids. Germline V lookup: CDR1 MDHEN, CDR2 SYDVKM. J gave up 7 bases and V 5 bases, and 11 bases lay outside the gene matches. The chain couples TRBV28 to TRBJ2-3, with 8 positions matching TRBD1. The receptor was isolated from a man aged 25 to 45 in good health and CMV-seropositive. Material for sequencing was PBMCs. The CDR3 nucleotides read TGTGCCAGCAGTCCTACAGGGGGAGCCGGGAATACGCAGTATTTT. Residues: CASSPTGGAGNTQYF.